Shown below are 3 T cell receptor beta chains from a single sample sequenced in a study of shared clonotypes between healthy human individuals (dated by TCRdb to the early 2020s). Preparation of the library involved the immunoSEQ multiplex PCR assay. TCRdb provides this immuneACCESS table in a form limited to in-frame rearrangements. Some clones are lacking; in checked studies, under half of them reflect an unresolved V gene, and why the rest are absent is not known. This sample holds around 1.9 million clones; roughly 91% were observed only once. The biggest ten clones account for roughly 1.7% of the sample. CD8 naive samples consisted of CD45RO-negative cells that were positively selected for CCR7, yielding a CD45RA+CCR7+ population without TemRA cells. The sequencing input was naive CD8+ T cells from PBMCs. The cell subset or site label, as the study defines it: CD45RA+CCR7+. The receptors originated from a man between 18 and 29 years old in good health. Some clones in this sample may be carry-over from other donors' samples.

This chain uses TRBV4-1 with TRBJ2-7; 10 bases are a match to TRBD2. Germline V gene data show CDR1 as MGHRA and CDR2 as YSYEKL. This CDR3 is built from 18 residues. The V gene end was trimmed by 3 bases and the J gene end by 2 bases; junction bases not matched to a gene: 13. CDR3: CASSHPGASGSVPYEQYF. CDR3 DNA: TGCGCCAGCAGCCACCCGGGTGCTAGCGGGAGTGTCCCCTACGAGCAGTACTTC.

The gene calls are TRBV7-9 and TRBJ2-7; D remains unclear. The CDR3 has 14 amino acids. Germline values: CDR1 SEHNR, CDR2 FQNEAQ (reference sequence). V shed 4 bases and J shed 2 bases, with 12 bases lying between them. The DNA for the CDR3 is TGTGCCAGCAGCTCTTACACAAGTCCCTACGAGCAGTACTTC. Its translation: CASSSYTSPYEQYF.

The rearrangement links TRBV5-6 to TRBJ1-1; D gene ambiguous. Between the trimmed V and J ends, which lost 0 bases and 1 base, there was a span of 10 bases. Germline V lookup: CDR1 SGHDT, CDR2 YYEEEE. This CDR3 region has 15 residues. CDR3 in DNA: TGTGCCAGCAGCTTGGTTGGTTTCGGGAACACTGAAGCTTTCTTT. Amino acid sequence: CASSLVGFGNTEAFF.